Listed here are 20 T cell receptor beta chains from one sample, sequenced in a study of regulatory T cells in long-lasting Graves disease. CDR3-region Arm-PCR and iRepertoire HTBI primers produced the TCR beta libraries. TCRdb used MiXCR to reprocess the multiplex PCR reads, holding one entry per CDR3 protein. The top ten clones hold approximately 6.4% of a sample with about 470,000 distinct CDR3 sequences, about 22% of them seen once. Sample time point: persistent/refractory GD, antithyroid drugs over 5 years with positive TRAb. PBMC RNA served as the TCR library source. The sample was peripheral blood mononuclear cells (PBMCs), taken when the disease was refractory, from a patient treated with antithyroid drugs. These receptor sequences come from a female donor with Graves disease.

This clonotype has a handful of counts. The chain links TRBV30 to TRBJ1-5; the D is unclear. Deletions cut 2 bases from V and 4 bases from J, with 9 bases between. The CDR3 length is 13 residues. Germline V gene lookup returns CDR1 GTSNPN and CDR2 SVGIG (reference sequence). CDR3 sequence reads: CAWSNGPNQPQHF. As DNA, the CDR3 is TGTGCCTGGAGTAATGGACCTAATCAGCCCCAGCATTTT.

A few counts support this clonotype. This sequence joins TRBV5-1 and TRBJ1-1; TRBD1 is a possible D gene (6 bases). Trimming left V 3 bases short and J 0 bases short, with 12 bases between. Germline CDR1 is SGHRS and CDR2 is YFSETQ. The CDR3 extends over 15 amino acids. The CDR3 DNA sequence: TGCGCCAGCAGCTACCCAGGACAGCTGAACACTGAAGCTTTCTTT. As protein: CASSYPGQLNTEAFF.

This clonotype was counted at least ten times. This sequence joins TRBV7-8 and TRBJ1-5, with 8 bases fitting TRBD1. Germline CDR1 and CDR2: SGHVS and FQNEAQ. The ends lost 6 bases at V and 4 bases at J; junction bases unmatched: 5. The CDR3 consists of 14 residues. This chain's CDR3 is CASRTGTGNQPQHF. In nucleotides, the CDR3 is TGTGCCAGCAGAACCGGGACAGGAAATCAGCCCCAGCATTTT.

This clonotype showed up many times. The CDR3 bases are TGTGCCAGCAGTTTTATGCGGGGTAGGGGCTATGGCTACACCTTC. Translation gives CASSFMRGRGYGYTF. The gene calls are TRBV28 and TRBJ1-2; D possibly corresponds to TRBD1 (5 bases). Germline CDR1 and CDR2: MDHEN and SYDVKM. The ends were cut back, 3 bases at V and 4 bases at J, with 15 bases in the middle. This CDR3 is built from 15 residues.

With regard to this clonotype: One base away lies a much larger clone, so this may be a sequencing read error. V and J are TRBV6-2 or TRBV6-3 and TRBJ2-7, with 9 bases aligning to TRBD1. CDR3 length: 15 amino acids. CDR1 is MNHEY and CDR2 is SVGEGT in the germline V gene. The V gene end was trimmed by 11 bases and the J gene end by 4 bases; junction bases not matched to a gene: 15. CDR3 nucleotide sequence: TGTGCCGGCATGTTTTTCACCGGACAGGGGTACGAGCAGTACTTC. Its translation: CAGMFFTGQGYEQYF.

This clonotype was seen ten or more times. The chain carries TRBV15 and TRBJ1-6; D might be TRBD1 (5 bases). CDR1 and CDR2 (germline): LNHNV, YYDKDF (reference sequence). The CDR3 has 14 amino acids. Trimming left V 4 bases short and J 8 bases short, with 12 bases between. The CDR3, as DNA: TGTGCCACCAGCATCGACAGAAATGATTCACCCCTCCACTTT. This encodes CATSIDRNDSPLHF.

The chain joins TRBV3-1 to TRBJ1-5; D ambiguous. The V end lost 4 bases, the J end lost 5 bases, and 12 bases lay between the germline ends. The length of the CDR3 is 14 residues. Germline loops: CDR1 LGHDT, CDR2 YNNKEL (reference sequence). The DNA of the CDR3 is TGTGCCAGCAGCCCCTATTCAGACGATCAGCCCCAGCATTTT. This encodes CASSPYSDDQPQHF.

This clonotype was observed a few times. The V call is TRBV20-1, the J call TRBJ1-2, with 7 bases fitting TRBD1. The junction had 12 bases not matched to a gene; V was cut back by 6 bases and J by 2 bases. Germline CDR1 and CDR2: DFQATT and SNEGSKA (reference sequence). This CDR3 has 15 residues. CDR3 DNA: TGCAGTGCAACCCACCAGGGGGGAAAGAACTATGGCTACACCTTC. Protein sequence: CSATHQGGKNYGYTF.

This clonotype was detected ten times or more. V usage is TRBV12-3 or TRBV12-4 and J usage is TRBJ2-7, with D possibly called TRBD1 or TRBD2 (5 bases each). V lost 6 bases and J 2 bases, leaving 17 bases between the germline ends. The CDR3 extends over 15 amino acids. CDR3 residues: CASSFGLRDPYEQYF. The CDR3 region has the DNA TGTGCCAGCAGCTTCGGACTCCGGGACCCCTACGAGCAGTACTTC.

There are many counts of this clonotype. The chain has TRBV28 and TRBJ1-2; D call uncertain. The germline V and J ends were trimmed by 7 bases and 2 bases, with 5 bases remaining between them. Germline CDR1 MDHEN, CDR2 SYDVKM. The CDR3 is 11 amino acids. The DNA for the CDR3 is TGTGCCAGCACCAGAAACTATGGCTACACCTTC. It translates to CASTRNYGYTF.

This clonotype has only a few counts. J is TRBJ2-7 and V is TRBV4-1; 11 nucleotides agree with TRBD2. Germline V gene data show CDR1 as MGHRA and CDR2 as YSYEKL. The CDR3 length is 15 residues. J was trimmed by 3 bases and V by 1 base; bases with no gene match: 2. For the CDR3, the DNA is TGCGCCAGCAGCCAAGGACTAGCGGGACACTACGAGCAGTACTTC. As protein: CASSQGLAGHYEQYF.

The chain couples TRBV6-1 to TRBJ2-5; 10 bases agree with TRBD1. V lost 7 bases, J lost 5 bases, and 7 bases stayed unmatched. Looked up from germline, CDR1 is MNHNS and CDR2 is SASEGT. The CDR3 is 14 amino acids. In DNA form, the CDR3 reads TGTGCCAGCACCCGACAGGGGGCCTATGAGACCCAGTACTTC. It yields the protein CASTRQGAYETQYF.

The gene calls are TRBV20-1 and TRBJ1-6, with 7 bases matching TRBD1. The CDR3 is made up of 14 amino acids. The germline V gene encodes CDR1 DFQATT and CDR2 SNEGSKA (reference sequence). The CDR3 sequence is CSPFRQGYNSPLHF. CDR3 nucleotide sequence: TGCAGCCCTTTTCGACAGGGTTATAATTCACCCCTCCACTTT.

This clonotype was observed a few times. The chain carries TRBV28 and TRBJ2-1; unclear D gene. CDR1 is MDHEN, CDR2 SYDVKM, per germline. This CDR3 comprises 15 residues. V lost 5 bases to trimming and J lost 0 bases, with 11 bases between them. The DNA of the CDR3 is TGTGCCAGCAGTCTTCGGCAGAGCTCCTACAATGAGCAGTTCTTC. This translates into CASSLRQSSYNEQFF. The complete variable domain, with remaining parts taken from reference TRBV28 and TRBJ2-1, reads DVKVTQSSRYLVKRTGEKVFLECVQDMDHENMFWYRQDPGLGLRLIYFSYDVKMKEKGDIPEGYSVSREKKERFSLILESASTNQTSMYLCASSLRQSSYNEQFFGPGTRLTVL.

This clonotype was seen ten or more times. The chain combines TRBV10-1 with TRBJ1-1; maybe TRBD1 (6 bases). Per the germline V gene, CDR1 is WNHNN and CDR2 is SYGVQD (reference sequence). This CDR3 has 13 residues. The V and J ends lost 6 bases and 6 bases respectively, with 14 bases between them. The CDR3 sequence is CASSRGEEAEAFF. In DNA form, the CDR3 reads TGCGCCAGCAGCAGGGGTGAGGAGGCTGAAGCTTTCTTT.

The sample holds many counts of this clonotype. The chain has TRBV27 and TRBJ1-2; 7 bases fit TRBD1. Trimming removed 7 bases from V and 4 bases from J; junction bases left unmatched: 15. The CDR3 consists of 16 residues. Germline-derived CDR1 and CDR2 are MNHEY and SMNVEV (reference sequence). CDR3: CASTAWGGGGRYGYTF. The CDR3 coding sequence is TGTGCCAGCACCGCCTGGGGGGGAGGGGGCCGCTATGGCTACACCTTC.

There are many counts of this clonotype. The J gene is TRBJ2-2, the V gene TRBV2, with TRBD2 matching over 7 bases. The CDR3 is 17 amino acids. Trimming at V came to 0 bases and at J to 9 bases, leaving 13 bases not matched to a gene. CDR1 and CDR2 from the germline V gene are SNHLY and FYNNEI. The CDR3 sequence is CASSEAGSKAGRRELFF. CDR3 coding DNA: TGTGCCAGCAGTGAAGCGGGGAGTAAAGCGGGGAGAAGGGAGCTGTTTTTT.

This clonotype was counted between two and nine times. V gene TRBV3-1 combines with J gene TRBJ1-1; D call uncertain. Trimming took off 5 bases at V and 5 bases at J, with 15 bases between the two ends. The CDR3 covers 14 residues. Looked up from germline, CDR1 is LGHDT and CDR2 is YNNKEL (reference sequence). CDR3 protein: CASSSRPQQTEAFF. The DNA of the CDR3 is TGTGCCAGCAGCTCGCGCCCGCAACAGACTGAAGCTTTCTTT. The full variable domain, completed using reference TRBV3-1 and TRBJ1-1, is DTAVSQTPKYLVTQMGNDKSIKCEQNLGHDTMYWYKQDSKKFLKIMFSYNNKELIINETVPNRFSPKSPDKAHLNLHINSLELGDSAVYFCASSSRPQQTEAFFGQGTRLTVV.

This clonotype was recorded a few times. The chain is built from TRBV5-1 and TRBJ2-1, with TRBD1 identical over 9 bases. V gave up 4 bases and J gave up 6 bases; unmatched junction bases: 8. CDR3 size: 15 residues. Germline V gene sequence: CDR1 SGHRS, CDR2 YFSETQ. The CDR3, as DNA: TGCGCCAGCAGCCCCGGGACAGGGTTGGCCAATGAGCAGTTCTTC. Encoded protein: CASSPGTGLANEQFF.

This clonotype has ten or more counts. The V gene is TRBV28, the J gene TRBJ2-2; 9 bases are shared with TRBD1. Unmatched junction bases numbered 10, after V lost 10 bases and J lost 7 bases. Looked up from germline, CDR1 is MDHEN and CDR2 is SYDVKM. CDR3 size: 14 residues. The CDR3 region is CATTTGGRGGELFF. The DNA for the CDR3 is TGTGCCACTACTACAGGGGGCCGCGGCGGGGAGCTGTTTTTT.